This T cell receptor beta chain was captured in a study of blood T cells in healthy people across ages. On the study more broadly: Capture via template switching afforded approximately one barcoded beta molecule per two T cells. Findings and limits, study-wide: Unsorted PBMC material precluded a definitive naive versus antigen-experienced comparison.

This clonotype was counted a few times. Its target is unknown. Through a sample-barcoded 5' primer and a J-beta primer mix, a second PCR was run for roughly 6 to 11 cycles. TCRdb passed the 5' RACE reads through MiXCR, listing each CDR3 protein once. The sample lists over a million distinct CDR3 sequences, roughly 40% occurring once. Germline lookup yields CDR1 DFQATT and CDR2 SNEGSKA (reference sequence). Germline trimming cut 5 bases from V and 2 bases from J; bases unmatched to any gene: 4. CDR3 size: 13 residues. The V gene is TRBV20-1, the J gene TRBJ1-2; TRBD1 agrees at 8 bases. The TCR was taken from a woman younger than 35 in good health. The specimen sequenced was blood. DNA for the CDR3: TGCAGTGCTGGGACAGGTCTCAACTATGGCTACACCTTC. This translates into CSAGTGLNYGYTF.